This T cell receptor beta chain was sequenced in a study of blood T cell repertoires in COVID-19. Across the study: Collection of acute and convalescent COVID-19 samples took place in the United States, Italy and Spain. T cells, B-cell-depleted T cells, or PBMCs supplied cDNA or gDNA.

Original handling: Amplification from reference gene primers served as the basis for estimated nucleated cell counts. The assay was immunoSEQ multiplex PCR, and TCRdb's table has in-frame clones only and misses some. That table furnishes V, J and clone size, whereas the DNA furnished D and trimming. The repertoire holds about 300,000 clones, with 85% to 90% as singletons. Germline CDR1 reads KGHSH; CDR2 reads LQKENI. Trimming left V 3 bases short and J 3 bases short, with 8 bases between. The CDR3 is 13 amino acids. This clone appeared a few times. The sequenced sample was peripheral blood. The sequence was obtained from a human donor in a cohort sampled during active COVID-19. The chain combines TRBV18 with TRBJ2-5, with a tentative D call TRBD2 (6 bases). The CDR3 DNA sequence: TGTGCCAGCTCACCGGGACTGGAAGAGACCCAGTACTTC. Amino acid sequence: CASSPGLEETQYF.